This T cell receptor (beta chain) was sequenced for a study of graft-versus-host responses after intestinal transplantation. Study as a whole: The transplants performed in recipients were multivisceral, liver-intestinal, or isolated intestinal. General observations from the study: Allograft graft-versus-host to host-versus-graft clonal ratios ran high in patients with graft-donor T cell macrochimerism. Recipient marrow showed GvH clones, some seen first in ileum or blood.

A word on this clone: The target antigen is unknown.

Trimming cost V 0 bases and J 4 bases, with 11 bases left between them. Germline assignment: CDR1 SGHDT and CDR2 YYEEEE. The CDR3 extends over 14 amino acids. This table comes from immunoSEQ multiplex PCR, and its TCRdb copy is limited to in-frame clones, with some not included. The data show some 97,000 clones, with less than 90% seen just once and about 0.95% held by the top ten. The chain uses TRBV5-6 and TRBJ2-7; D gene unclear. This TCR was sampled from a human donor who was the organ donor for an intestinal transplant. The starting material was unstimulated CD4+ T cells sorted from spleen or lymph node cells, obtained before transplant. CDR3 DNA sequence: TGTGCCAGCAGCTTGGCACAGCTGACTTACGAGCAGTACTTC. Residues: CASSLAQLTYEQYF.